Listed below are T cell receptor beta chains from one sample, sequenced in a study of neurological immune-mediated disorders. TCRdb reprocessed the 5' RACE reads with MiXCR, giving one entry per CDR3 protein. Of around 13,000 distinct CDR3 sequences in the sample, more than 9% were seen once. Sequencing was carried out using PBMCs. The source of these receptors is a woman aged 40 to 50 in good health. Both conserved end residues are part of each CDR3. The order of the fields is clone size, CDR3 length, D gene, V gene, J gene, CDR3 DNA, CDR3 protein. D genes are given only for firm matches. Clone size is stated in some rows and not others, as once, few, many or a class when expanded.

many	15	TRBD2	TRBV7-2	TRBJ2-5	TGTGCCAGCAGCTTTAGCGGGAGGGGTCGGGAGACCCAGTACTTC	CASSFSGRGRETQYF
many	14	.	TRBV6-5	TRBJ1-2	TGTGCCAGCAGTTACACGAGCGGGGCACGGGGCTACACCTTC	CASSYTSGARGYTF
many	17	TRBD1	TRBV7-9	TRBJ1-6	TGTGCCAGCAGCACGGGGACAGGCTTTTTGTCAGATTCACCCCTCCACTTT	CASSTGTGFLSDSPLHF
many	13	.	TRBV11-2	TRBJ1-6	TGTGCCAGCACCTCGACGGCTCAGTCCGCCCTCCACTTT	CASTSTAQSALHF
many	16	.	TRBV7-8	TRBJ2-3	TGTGCCAGCAGCTTAGCGGGGGGTTTTAGCACAGATACGCAGTATTTT	CASSLAGGFSTDTQYF
many	13	.	TRBV12-3/TRBV12-4	TRBJ2-1	TGTGCCAGCAGTTTGAACAGCTACAATGAGCAGTTCTTC	CASSLNSYNEQFF
medium-sized	16	TRBD2	TRBV20-1	TRBJ2-5	TGCAGTGCTAGAGGAGGGACTAGCGGGAGGGTGGAGACCCAGTACTTC	CSARGGTSGRVETQYF
.	15	.	TRBV6-2/TRBV6-3	TRBJ2-7	TGTGCCAGCAGTTACAGCGGAGCGGCAGCCGGAGAGCAGTACTTC	CASSYSGAAAGEQYF
many	15	TRBD1	TRBV5-1	TRBJ1-4	TGCGCCAGCAGCTTGGTCGGACAGGGGGCAGAAAAACTGTTTTTT	CASSLVGQGAEKLFF
many	12	.	TRBV12-3/TRBV12-4	TRBJ2-5	TGTGCCAGCAGCTCTACCCTTGGCACCCAGTACTTC	CASSSTLGTQYF
.	14	TRBD1	TRBV28	TRBJ2-1	TGTGCCACCGGGACAGGGTATTCCTACAATGAGCAGTTCTTC	CATGTGYSYNEQFF
many	14	.	TRBV5-6	TRBJ2-4	TGTGCCAGCAGCTTGCGGGGAGGCAAAAACATTCAGTACTTC	CASSLRGGKNIQYF
many	15	TRBD2	TRBV20-1	TRBJ2-3	TGCAGTGCTACTCAAGCGGGGAGGAACACAGATACGCAGTATTTT	CSATQAGRNTDTQYF
many	16	.	TRBV29-1	TRBJ2-3	TGCAGCGTTGAAGATAGGATTAGCTCTAGCACAGATACGCAGTATTTT	CSVEDRISSSTDTQYF
many	15	TRBD1	TRBV18	TRBJ1-1	TGTGCCAGCTCATCGGGACAGGGGGCTTCCCACGAAGCTTTCTTT	CASSSGQGASHEAFF
medium-sized	15	TRBD1	TRBV20-1	TRBJ2-1	TGCAGTGCTAGGGTGGGACAGGGGTTTCGCAATGAGCAGTTCTTC	CSARVGQGFRNEQFF
many	17	TRBD1	TRBV27	TRBJ1-2	TGTGCCAGCAGTTTGACCCCGGGACAGGGGGATAACTATGGCTACACCTTC	CASSLTPGQGDNYGYTF
many	15	.	TRBV10-3	TRBJ1-1	TGTGCCATCAGTGAGTCGACCAGACTTAATACTGAAGCTTTCTTT	CAISESTRLNTEAFF
once	16	TRBD1	TRBV6-6	TRBJ1-6	TGTGCCAGCAGGTCATTACAGGGGCTCGATAATTCACCCCTCCACTTT	CASRSLQGLDNSPLHF
many	13	TRBD2	TRBV29-1	TRBJ2-7	TGCAGCGGGATTAGCGGGAGCTCCTACGAGCAGTACTTC	CSGISGSSYEQYF
many	14	TRBD2	TRBV27	TRBJ2-1	TGTGCCAGCAGGCGGACTAGTCCCAACAATGAGCAGTTCTTC	CASRRTSPNNEQFF
many	14	.	TRBV2	TRBJ1-2	TGTGCCAGCAGCACCACCAGGACCAACTATGGCTACACCTTC	CASSTTRTNYGYTF
many	16	.	TRBV20-1	TRBJ2-7	TGCAGTGCTAGATCCCGTGTTAGGGGCCCTGGTTACGAGCAGTACTTC	CSARSRVRGPGYEQYF
many	12	.	TRBV20-1	TRBJ1-5	TGCAGTGCCCAATATAGCAATCAGCCCCAGCATTTT	CSAQYSNQPQHF
many	15	TRBD1	TRBV5-1	TRBJ2-3	TGCGCCAGCAGCCCAGGACAGGGGCCCACAGATACGCAGTATTTT	CASSPGQGPTDTQYF
.	14	.	TRBV5-1	TRBJ1-3	TGCGCCAGCAGGGGCAGCCTACGCGGGGACACCATATATTTT	CASRGSLRGDTIYF
.	17	TRBD2	TRBV5-1	TRBJ2-1	TGCGCCAGCAGCACCGGGACTAGCGGGAGTATTATAGATGAGCAGTTCTTC	CASSTGTSGSIIDEQFF
medium-sized	12	.	TRBV5-1	TRBJ2-5	TGCGCCAGCAGTATCTACCAAGAGACCCAGTACTTC	CASSIYQETQYF
many	14	.	TRBV10-3	TRBJ2-1	TGTGCCATCAGTGAGTTAAAAACAAAGGATGAGCAGTTCTTC	CAISELKTKDEQFF
many	13	TRBD1	TRBV5-1	TRBJ1-1	TGCGCCAGCAGCTGGGACAGGGGAGTTGAAGCTTTCTTT	CASSWDRGVEAFF
many	13	.	TRBV7-9	TRBJ2-3	TGTGCCAGCAGTCACCGTACAGGGCTTACGCAGTATTTT	CASSHRTGLTQYF
.	13	TRBD2	TRBV29-1	TRBJ2-7	TGCAGCGTGAAACTAGCGCTAACCTACGAGCAGTACTTC	CSVKLALTYEQYF
few	14	.	TRBV7-9	TRBJ1-2	TGTGCCAGCAGCTTAGCCGCGCTAAACTATGGCTACACCTTC	CASSLAALNYGYTF
medium-sized	14	.	TRBV20-1	TRBJ2-3	TGCAGTGCTAGGATCCCCAGCTCAGCCGATACGCAGTATTTT	CSARIPSSADTQYF
.	13	TRBD1	TRBV9	TRBJ2-7	TGTGCCAGCGGACGACAGGGGTTGGGCGAGCAGTACTTC	CASGRQGLGEQYF
many	14	TRBD1	TRBV5-5	TRBJ1-1	TGTGCCAGCAGCCACAGACAGGGAGGGCCTGAAGCTTTCTTT	CASSHRQGGPEAFF
.	15	.	TRBV29-1	TRBJ2-3	TGCAGCGTTGATGGAGGTACCACATTCACAGATACGCAGTATTTT	CSVDGGTTFTDTQYF
many	15	TRBD2	TRBV5-1	TRBJ2-1	TGCGCCAGCAGTACCGGGGGAGCGGGAGAAGATGAGCAGTTCTTC	CASSTGGAGEDEQFF
many	14	TRBD1	TRBV20-1	TRBJ1-2	TGCAGTGCTCTCCGGACAGGGGGCGACTATGGCTACACCTTC	CSALRTGGDYGYTF
.	15	.	TRBV5-6	TRBJ1-5	TGTGCCAGCAGCGTAACAGGGAGGGACAATCAGCCCCAGCATTTT	CASSVTGRDNQPQHF
many	12	.	TRBV5-1	TRBJ1-2	TGCGCCAGCAGTGGAGCCGACCGGGGCTACACCTTC	CASSGADRGYTF
medium-sized	14	.	TRBV10-3	TRBJ1-1	TGTGCCATCAGGGACCGCCTGGAGAACACTGAAGCTTTCTTT	CAIRDRLENTEAFF
many	12	.	TRBV20-1	TRBJ2-1	TGCAGTGCTAGTGAGGGACAATATGAGCAGTTCTTC	CSASEGQYEQFF
many	16	.	TRBV7-2	TRBJ1-2	TGTGCCAGCAGCTTAGATTCGCGCGCATCTAACTATGGCTACACCTTC	CASSLDSRASNYGYTF
many	13	.	TRBV12-3/TRBV12-4	TRBJ2-7	TGTGCCAGCAGTTACAGTAACTCCTACGAGCAGTACTTC	CASSYSNSYEQYF
many	14	TRBD1	TRBV20-1	TRBJ2-2	TGCAGTGCCGAACAGGGGGCGAACACCGGGGAGCTGTTTTTT	CSAEQGANTGELFF
.	16	TRBD2	TRBV9	TRBJ2-5	TGTGCCAGCAGCGTAGACCTAGCGGGGGGCTGGGAGACCCAGTACTTC	CASSVDLAGGWETQYF
many	13	.	TRBV10-3	TRBJ2-2	TGTGCCATCGGACCAGGGTCTACCGGGGAGCTGTTTTTT	CAIGPGSTGELFF
medium-sized	13	TRBD1	TRBV29-1	TRBJ2-3	TGCAGCGGAAACAGGGGGCAAACAGATACGCAGTATTTT	CSGNRGQTDTQYF
many	15	.	TRBV27	TRBJ1-5	TGTGCCAGCAGTTTATCGATGGGCGGGTTTCAGCCCCAGCATTTT	CASSLSMGGFQPQHF
many	15	TRBD1	TRBV10-1	TRBJ1-1	TGCGCCAGCAGTGAGCGGACAGGGGCCAACACTGAAGCTTTCTTT	CASSERTGANTEAFF
many	15	TRBD1	TRBV20-1	TRBJ1-4	TGCAGTGCTGGGGACAGGGGGCGAGTAGGTGAAAAACTGTTTTTT	CSAGDRGRVGEKLFF
.	13	.	TRBV6-1	TRBJ2-1	TGTGCCAGCAGTGGGGTCCTAGGGCAGGAAAGGTTCTTC	CASSGVLGQERFF
many	13	.	TRBV7-2	TRBJ1-5	TGTGCCAGCAGCTCCATGCGGGTCCAGCCCCAGCATTTT	CASSSMRVQPQHF
many	12	.	TRBV11-2	TRBJ1-5	TGTGCCAGCAGCTTGGCCAGGGGGCCCCAGCATTTT	CASSLARGPQHF